Listed here are 27 T cell receptor beta chains from one sample, sequenced in a study of identical twins. TCRdb reprocessed the 5' RACE reads with MiXCR, giving one entry per CDR3 protein. The profile covers a few hundred thousand distinct CDR3 sequences, with approximately 17% appearing a single time and 12% taken by the ten largest. Sequenced: naive T cells sorted from blood. These TCRs come from a man aged 50-59 years in good health.

V gene TRBV6-1 combines with J gene TRBJ2-7, with D tentatively TRBD1 (6 bases). The CDR3 spans 14 residues. V was pared by 7 bases and J by 1 base, with 14 bases between. The V gene's germline CDR1 is MNHNS and CDR2 SASEGT. The CDR3 DNA reads as TGTGCCAGCATCAAAGTCCAGGGGTCCTACGAGCAGTACTTC. This gives the protein CASIKVQGSYEQYF.

This chain uses TRBV12-3 or TRBV12-4 with TRBJ1-6; D is possibly TRBD1 (6 bases). There are 14 residues in the CDR3. The V and J ends lost 6 bases and 1 base respectively, with 7 bases between them. The CDR3 DNA follows: TGTGCCAGCAGAACAGGGTCCTATAATTCACCCCTCCACTTT. This codes for CASRTGSYNSPLHF.

The sample holds a few counts of this clonotype. The chain is built from TRBV18 and TRBJ2-1; 7 bases agree with TRBD2. Trimming took 1 base from V and 0 from J; bases not matched to a gene: 15. CDR1 is KGHSH and CDR2 is LQKENI in the germline V gene. This CDR3 is 20 amino acids long. The CDR3 region has the DNA TGTGCCAGCTCACCACTGAGGGCTAGCGGACGCTTCCGCTCCTACAATGAGCAGTTCTTC. Its translation is CASSPLRASGRFRSYNEQFF.

This clonotype was counted between two and nine times. The chain carries TRBV20-1 and TRBJ2-1; 8 bases match TRBD2. CDR1 and CDR2 (germline): DFQATT, SNEGSKA (reference sequence). The CDR3 length is 16 residues. V lost 6 bases, J lost 1 base, and 11 bases stayed unmatched. DNA for the CDR3: TGCAGTGCAGGAACCGGGGGGGCCGGGTCCTACAATGAGCAGTTCTTC. Protein sequence: CSAGTGGAGSYNEQFF.

V usage is TRBV4-3 and J usage is TRBJ2-3; either TRBD1 or TRBD2 may fit D (6 bases each). The V and J ends lost 0 bases and 2 bases respectively, with 18 bases between them. The CDR3 is made up of 18 amino acids. Germline values: CDR1 LGHNA, CDR2 YSLEER. This CDR3 is CASSQESAGGGHTDTQYF. DNA for the CDR3: TGCGCCAGCAGCCAAGAGTCTGCCGGGGGCGGGCACACAGATACGCAGTATTTT.

This clonotype has a single count. The chain links TRBV5-1 to TRBJ2-7; possible D gene TRBD2, 5 bases. The germline V gene has CDR1 SGHRS and CDR2 YFSETQ. The germline V and J ends were trimmed by 5 bases and 0 bases, with 12 bases remaining between them. The CDR3 has 14 amino acids. DNA of the CDR3: TGCGCCAGCAGTCAACAGCGGAGCTCCTACGAGCAGTACTTC. Residues: CASSQQRSSYEQYF. The variable domain in full, completed from reference TRBV5-1 and TRBJ2-7, reads KAGVTQTPRYLIKTRGQQVTLSCSPISGHRSVSWYQQTPGQGLQFLFEYFSETQRNKGNFPGRFSGRQFSNSRSEMNVSTLELGDSALYLCASSQQRSSYEQYFGPGTRLTVT.

V usage is TRBV9 and J usage is TRBJ2-7; possible D gene TRBD2, 6 bases. Germline CDR1 is SGDLS and CDR2 is YYNGEE. Trimming took off 4 bases at V and 2 bases at J, with 25 bases between the two ends. The CDR3 is 18 residues long. As DNA, the CDR3 is TGTGCCAGCAGCCCTAGGGGAGTGGGTAGCGGAACTACCTACGAGCAGTACTTC. Translated: CASSPRGVGSGTTYEQYF.

For this clonotype: The junction does not match germline at one end; this may be a read error. J is TRBJ2-1 and V is TRBV5-1; D may be TRBD2 (5 bases). CDR1 SGHRS and CDR2 YFSETQ come from the germline V gene. The CDR3 is 13 amino acids. CDR3 in DNA: TGCGCCAGCAGCTCGGCCGAGCGACGGACTCTTCTCTTC. Its protein product is CASSSAERRTLLF.

The V call is TRBV12-3 or TRBV12-4, the J call TRBJ2-7; 7 bases align to TRBD2. The CDR3 has 16 amino acids. J gave up 1 base and V 3 bases, and 9 bases lay outside the gene matches. CDR3 in amino acids: CASSFKGLPKSYEQYF. The CDR3 coding sequence is TGTGCCAGCAGTTTTAAGGGACTACCGAAATCCTACGAGCAGTACTTC.

This clonotype was detected ten times or more. V usage is TRBV19 and J usage is TRBJ2-1; TRBD2 agrees at 7 bases. The CDR3 sequence is 16 residues long. V trimming: 4 bases; J trimming: 4 bases; junction bases outside the gene matches: 10. The V gene's germline CDR1 is LNHDA and CDR2 SQIVND (reference sequence). This CDR3 is CASSTSTSRVYNEQFF. In nucleotides, the CDR3 is TGTGCCAGTAGTACTTCGACTAGCAGGGTATACAATGAGCAGTTCTTC.

Ten or more counts support this clonotype. The chain joins TRBV29-1 to TRBJ1-1; TRBD1 agrees at 7 bases. From germline, CDR1 is SQVTM and CDR2 ANQGSEA. After removal of 3 bases from V and 0 bases from J, the junction contained 4 bases not matched to a gene. CDR3 length: 14 amino acids. CDR3: CSVDPTGLNTEAFF. The CDR3 bases are TGCAGCGTTGACCCGACAGGGTTGAACACTGAAGCTTTCTTT.

A word on this clonotype: A much larger clone sits a single nucleotide away, making a read error possible. In nucleotides, the CDR3 is TGTGCCAGCAGCTTAGGGGAGGCCAAAACCCGGGAGCTGTTTTTT. It encodes CASSLGEAKTRELFF. V and J are TRBV11-2 and TRBJ2-2, with D tentatively TRBD2 (6 bases). The CDR3 totals 15 residues. V shed 1 base and J shed 9 bases, with 15 bases lying between them. Germline-derived CDR1 and CDR2 are SGHAT and FQNNGV. Drawing the rest from reference TRBV11-2 and TRBJ2-2, the complete variable domain is EAGVAQSPRYKIIEKRQSVAFWCNPISGHATLYWYQQILGQGPKLLIQFQNNGVVDDSQLPKDRFSAERLKGVDSTLKIQPAKLEDSAVYLCASSLGEAKTRELFFGEGSRLTVL.

This chain uses TRBV27 with TRBJ2-7; D remains unclear. This CDR3 has 13 residues. With 3 bases removed from V and 9 bases from J, the gap between germline ends came to 15 bases. Germline-derived CDR1 and CDR2 are MNHEY and SMNVEV (reference sequence). The CDR3 DNA follows: TGTGCCAGCAGTTTTTTGCCTGCGCGAGTGCAGTACTTC. Residues: CASSFLPARVQYF.

The chain carries TRBV20-1 and TRBJ2-3; D remains unclear. Between the trimmed V and J ends, which lost 3 bases and 3 bases, there was a span of 10 bases. This CDR3 contains 13 residues. CDR1 DFQATT and CDR2 SNEGSKA come from the germline V gene (reference sequence). The CDR3 sequence: CSASIGYTDTQYF. The CDR3 bases are TGCAGTGCTAGTATTGGCTATACAGATACGCAGTATTTT.

There are a few counts of this clonotype. The gene calls are TRBV5-1 and TRBJ2-2; TRBD1 might be the D (6 bases). V was pared by 2 bases and J by 0 bases, with 11 bases between. This CDR3 is 16 amino acids long. Germline V gene data show CDR1 as SGHRS and CDR2 as YFSETQ. CDR3 DNA: TGCGCCAGCAGCTTCGGCAGGGGCGCGAACACCGGGGAGCTGTTTTTT. Translating gives CASSFGRGANTGELFF.

This chain uses TRBV4-3 with TRBJ2-5, with a weak D call TRBD1 (5 bases). Germline V gives CDR1 LGHNA, CDR2 YSLEER. The CDR3 loop spans 16 amino acids. V lost 3 bases, J lost 5 bases, and 19 bases lay in between. CDR3 coding DNA: TGCGCCAGCAGCCAGGGGCCGAGCCCCCTACAGGAGACCCAGTACTTC. Its translation is CASSQGPSPLQETQYF.

This chain joins TRBV7-9 and TRBJ2-7, with 7 bases lining up with TRBD2. Germline V gene lookup returns CDR1 SEHNR and CDR2 FQNEAQ (reference sequence). This CDR3 is 16 amino acids long. The V and J ends lost 3 bases and 1 base, in that order; junction bases with no gene match: 9. In DNA form, the CDR3 reads TGTGCCAGCAGCTTGTCCAGCGGGATTGTTTCCTACGAGCAGTACTTC. Encoded protein: CASSLSSGIVSYEQYF.

This clonotype was seen a few times. V and J are TRBV18 and TRBJ1-1; 8 bases align to TRBD1. This CDR3 spans 13 amino acids. V lost 3 bases, J lost 9 bases, and 6 bases stayed unmatched. Germline CDR1 and CDR2: KGHSH and LQKENI. The chain's CDR3 is CASSPRDRSQAFF. The CDR3 DNA reads TGTGCCAGCTCACCCCGGGACAGGTCGCAAGCTTTCTTT.

There are a few counts of this clonotype. This chain joins TRBV6-2 or TRBV6-3 and TRBJ2-1, with D uncertain. CDR3 length equals 13 residues. The V end was cut by 7 bases, the J end by 2 bases, with 9 bases between. Germline CDR1 is MNHEY and CDR2 is SVGEGT. The chain's CDR3 is CASMGRAYNEQFF. CDR3 DNA sequence: TGTGCCAGCATGGGCAGAGCCTACAATGAGCAGTTCTTC.

This clonotype came up many times. V is TRBV11-2 and J is TRBJ2-7; no firm D call. Germline assignment: CDR1 SGHAT and CDR2 FQNNGV. This CDR3 contains 11 residues. Trimming removed 5 bases from V and 2 bases from J, with 4 bases in between. CDR3 sequence reads: CASSRAYEQYF. CDR3 DNA: TGTGCCAGCAGCCGAGCCTACGAGCAGTACTTC.

Ten or more counts support this clonotype. The CDR3: CSVADRDEQYF. The CDR3 region has the DNA TGCAGCGTTGCCGACAGGGACGAGCAGTACTTC. V usage is TRBV29-1 and J usage is TRBJ2-7, with 7 bases aligning to TRBD1. The CDR3 extends over 11 amino acids. V lost 4 bases and J lost 5; bases outside the gene matches: 2. Germline lookup yields CDR1 SQVTM and CDR2 ANQGSEA.

The chain couples TRBV5-6 to TRBJ2-1, with D perhaps matching TRBD2 (5 bases). Between the trimmed V and J ends, which lost 4 bases and 0 bases, there was a span of 11 bases. CDR1 SGHDT and CDR2 YYEEEE come from the germline V gene. This CDR3 is built from 15 residues. CDR3 region: CASSPSRSSYNEQFF. The CDR3 DNA sequence: TGTGCCAGCAGCCCTAGCCGGAGCTCCTACAATGAGCAGTTCTTC.

The chain links TRBV27 to TRBJ2-7; possible D gene TRBD2, 5 bases. Trimming removed 6 bases at V and 9 bases at J, with 18 bases between. The CDR3 extends over 13 amino acids. The germline V gene has CDR1 MNHEY and CDR2 SMNVEV (reference sequence). CDR3 in DNA: TGTGCCAGCAGCGGCTCGGCGGGTTTGGGGCAGTACTTC. Translated, it gives CASSGSAGLGQYF.

This clonotype was observed many times. This chain uses TRBV9 with TRBJ2-6; D not certain. V lost 0 bases and J lost 2, with 3 bases in between. Per germline, CDR1 SGDLS and CDR2 YYNGEE. This CDR3 has 14 residues. The CDR3 protein is CASSVETGANVLTF. DNA of the CDR3: TGTGCCAGCAGCGTAGAAACTGGGGCCAACGTCCTGACTTTC.

The V gene is TRBV4-1, the J gene TRBJ2-2; tentatively, D is TRBD1 (6 bases). CDR1 is MGHRA and CDR2 is YSYEKL in the germline V gene. Trimming took off 4 bases at V and 0 bases at J, with 15 bases between the two ends. The length of the CDR3 is 17 residues. The CDR3 protein is CASSLTQGLANTGELFF. Here the CDR3 DNA reads TGCGCCAGCAGCCTAACCCAGGGGCTAGCGAACACCGGGGAGCTGTTTTTT.

This clonotype was observed a handful of times. V and J are TRBV4-3 and TRBJ2-2, with D maybe TRBD2 (6 bases). The germline V gene has CDR1 LGHNA and CDR2 YSLEER. V was clipped by 5 bases and J by 1 base, with 11 bases between them. The CDR3 sequence is 15 residues long. The CDR3 region is CASSWGDLNTGELFF. CDR3 in DNA: TGCGCCAGCAGCTGGGGGGATCTGAACACCGGGGAGCTGTTTTTT.

This clonotype was seen many times. CDR3 bases: TGCAGTGCTAGGGCGGTGGCGGGGGGGCCTCATGAGCAGTTCTTC. Its translation: CSARAVAGGPHEQFF. This chain connects TRBV20-1 to TRBJ2-1, with TRBD2 identical over 9 bases. CDR1 DFQATT and CDR2 SNEGSKA come from the germline V gene (reference sequence). V lost 3 bases and J lost 8; bases outside the gene matches: 11. The CDR3 contains 15 residues.